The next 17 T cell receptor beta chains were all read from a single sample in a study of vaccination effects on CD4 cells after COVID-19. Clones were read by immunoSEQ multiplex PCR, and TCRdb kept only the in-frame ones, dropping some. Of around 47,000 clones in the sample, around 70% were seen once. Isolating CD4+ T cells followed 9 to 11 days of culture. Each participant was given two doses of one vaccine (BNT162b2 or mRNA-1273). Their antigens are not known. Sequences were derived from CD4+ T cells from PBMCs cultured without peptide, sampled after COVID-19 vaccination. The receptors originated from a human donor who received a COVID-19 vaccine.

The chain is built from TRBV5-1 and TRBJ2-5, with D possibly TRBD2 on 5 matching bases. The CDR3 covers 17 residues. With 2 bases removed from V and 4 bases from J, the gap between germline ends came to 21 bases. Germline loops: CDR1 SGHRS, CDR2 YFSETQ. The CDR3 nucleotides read TGCGCCAGCAGCTTTGGGTTTGCGAGGGTAGGAAGAGAGACCCAGTACTTC. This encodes CASSFGFARVGRETQYF.

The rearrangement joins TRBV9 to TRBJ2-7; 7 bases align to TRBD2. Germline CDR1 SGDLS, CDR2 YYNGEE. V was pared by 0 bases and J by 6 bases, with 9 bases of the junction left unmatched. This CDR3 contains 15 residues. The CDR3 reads CASSVAPGGRGEQYF. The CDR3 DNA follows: TGTGCCAGCAGCGTAGCCCCTGGCGGGAGAGGCGAGCAGTACTTC.

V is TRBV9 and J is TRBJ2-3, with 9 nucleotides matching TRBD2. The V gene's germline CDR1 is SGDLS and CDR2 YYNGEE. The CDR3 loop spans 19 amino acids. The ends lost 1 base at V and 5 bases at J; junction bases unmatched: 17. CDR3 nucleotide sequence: TGTGCCAGCAGCGTATCCGGTGGGCAGACTAGCGGAGGTTTAGATACGCAGTATTTT. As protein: CASSVSGGQTSGGLDTQYF.

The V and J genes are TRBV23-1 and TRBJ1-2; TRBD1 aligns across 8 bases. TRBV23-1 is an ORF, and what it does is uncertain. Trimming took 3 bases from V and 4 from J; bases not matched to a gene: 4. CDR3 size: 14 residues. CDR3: CASSHRDRLYGYTF. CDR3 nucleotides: TGCGCCAGCAGTCACCGGGACAGGCTCTATGGCTACACCTTC.

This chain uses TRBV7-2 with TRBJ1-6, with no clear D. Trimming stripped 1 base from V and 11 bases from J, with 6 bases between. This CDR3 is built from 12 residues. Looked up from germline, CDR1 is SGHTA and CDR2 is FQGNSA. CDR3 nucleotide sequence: TGTGCCAGCAGCTTAGAAACCCCACCCCTCCACTTT. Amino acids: CASSLETPPLHF.

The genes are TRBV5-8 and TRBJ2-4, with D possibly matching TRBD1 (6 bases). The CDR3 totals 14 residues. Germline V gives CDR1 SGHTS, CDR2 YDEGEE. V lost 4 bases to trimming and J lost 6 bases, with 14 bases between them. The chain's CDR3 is CASSQDSTANIQYF. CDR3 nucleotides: TGTGCCAGCAGCCAGGACAGCACAGCAAACATTCAGTACTTC. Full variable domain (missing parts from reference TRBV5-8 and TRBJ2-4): EAGVTQSPTHLIKTRGQQATLRCSPISGHTSVYWYQQALGLGLQFLLWYDEGEERNRGNFPPRFSGRQFPNYSSELNVNALELEDSALYLCASSQDSTANIQYFGAGTRLSVL.

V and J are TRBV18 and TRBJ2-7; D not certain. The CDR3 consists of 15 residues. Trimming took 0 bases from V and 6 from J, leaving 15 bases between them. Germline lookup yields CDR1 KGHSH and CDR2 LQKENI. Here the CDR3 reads CASSPPNLEVVEQYF. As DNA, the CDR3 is TGTGCCAGCTCACCACCGAACTTAGAAGTGGTCGAGCAGTACTTC.

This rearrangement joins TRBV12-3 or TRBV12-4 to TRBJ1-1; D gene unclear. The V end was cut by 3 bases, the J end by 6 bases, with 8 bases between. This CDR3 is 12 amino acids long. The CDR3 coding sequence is TGTGCCAGCAGTTTTCCTGGAGCTGAAGCTTTCTTT. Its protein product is CASSFPGAEAFF.

For the CDR3, the DNA is TGTGCCATCAGTGAGTCGGGGAATAGGGAAGAAAAACTGTTTTTT. Translated: CAISESGNREEKLFF. The chain employs TRBV10-3 and TRBJ1-4; D ambiguous. V lost 0 bases and J 8 bases, leaving 13 bases between the germline ends. Germline CDR1 ENHRY, CDR2 SYGVKD. The CDR3 consists of 15 residues.

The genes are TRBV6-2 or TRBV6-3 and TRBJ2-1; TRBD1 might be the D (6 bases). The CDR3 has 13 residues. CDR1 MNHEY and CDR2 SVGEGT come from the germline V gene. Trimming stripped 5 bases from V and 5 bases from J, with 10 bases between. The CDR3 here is CASSTDRNNEQFF. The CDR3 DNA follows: TGTGCCAGCAGTACGGACAGAAACAATGAGCAGTTCTTC.

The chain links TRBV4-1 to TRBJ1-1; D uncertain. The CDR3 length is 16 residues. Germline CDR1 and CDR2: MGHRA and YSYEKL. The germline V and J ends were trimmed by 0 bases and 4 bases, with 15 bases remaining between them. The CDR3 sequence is CASSQESGRLSTEAFF. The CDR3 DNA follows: TGCGCCAGCAGCCAAGAGTCAGGAAGGCTGAGCACTGAAGCTTTCTTT.

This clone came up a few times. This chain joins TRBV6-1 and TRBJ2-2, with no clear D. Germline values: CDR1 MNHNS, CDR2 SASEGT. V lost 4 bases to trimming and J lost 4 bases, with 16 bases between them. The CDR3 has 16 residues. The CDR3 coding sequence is TGTGCCAGCAGTGTCTTCCAGGTCTTCAGCACCGGGGAGCTGTTTTTT. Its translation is CASSVFQVFSTGELFF.

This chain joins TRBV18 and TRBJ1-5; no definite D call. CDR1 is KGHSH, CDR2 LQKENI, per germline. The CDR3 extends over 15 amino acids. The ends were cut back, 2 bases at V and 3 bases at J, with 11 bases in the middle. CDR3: CASSPTSVNNQPQHF. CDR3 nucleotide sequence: TGTGCCAGCTCACCAACCTCAGTGAACAATCAGCCCCAGCATTTT. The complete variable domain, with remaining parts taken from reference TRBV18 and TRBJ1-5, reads NAGVMQNPRHLVRRRGQEARLRCSPMKGHSHVYWYRQLPEEGLKFMVYLQKENIIDESGMPKERFSAEFPKEGPSILRIQQVVRGDSAAYFCASSPTSVNNQPQHFGDGTRLSIL.

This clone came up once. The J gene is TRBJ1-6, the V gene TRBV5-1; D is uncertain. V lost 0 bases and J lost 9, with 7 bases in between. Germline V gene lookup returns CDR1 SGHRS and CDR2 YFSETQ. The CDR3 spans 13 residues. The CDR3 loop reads CASSLDVSSPLHF. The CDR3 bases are TGCGCCAGCAGCTTGGACGTGAGTTCACCCCTCCACTTT.

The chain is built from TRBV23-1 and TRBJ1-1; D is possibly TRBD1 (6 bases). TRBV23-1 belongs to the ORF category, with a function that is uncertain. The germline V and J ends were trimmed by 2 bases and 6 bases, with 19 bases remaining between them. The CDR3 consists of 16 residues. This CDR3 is CASSQELTGLRAEAFF. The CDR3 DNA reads TGCGCCAGCAGTCAAGAATTAACAGGGCTTCGGGCTGAAGCTTTCTTT.

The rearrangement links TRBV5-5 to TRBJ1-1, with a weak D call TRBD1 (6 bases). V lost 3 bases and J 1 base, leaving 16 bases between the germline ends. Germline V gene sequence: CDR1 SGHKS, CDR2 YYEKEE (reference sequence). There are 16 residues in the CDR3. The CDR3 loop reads CASSSSPRGRNTEAFF. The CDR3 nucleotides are TGTGCCAGCAGCTCGTCCCCCAGGGGAAGGAACACTGAAGCTTTCTTT.

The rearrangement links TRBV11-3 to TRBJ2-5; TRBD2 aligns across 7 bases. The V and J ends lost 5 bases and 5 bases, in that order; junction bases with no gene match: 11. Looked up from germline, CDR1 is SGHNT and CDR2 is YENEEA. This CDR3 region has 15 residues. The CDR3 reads CASSEGGTIAETQYF. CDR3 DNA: TGTGCCAGCAGCGAAGGAGGGACTATCGCGGAGACCCAGTACTTC.